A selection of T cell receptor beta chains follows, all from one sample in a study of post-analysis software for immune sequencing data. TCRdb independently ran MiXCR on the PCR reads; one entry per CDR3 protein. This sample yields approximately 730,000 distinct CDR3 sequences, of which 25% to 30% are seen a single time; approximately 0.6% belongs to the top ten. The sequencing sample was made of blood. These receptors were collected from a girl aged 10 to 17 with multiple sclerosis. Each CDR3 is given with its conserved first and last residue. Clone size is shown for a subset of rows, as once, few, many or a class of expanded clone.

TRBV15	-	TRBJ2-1	CATSREGLAAVRGVDEQFF
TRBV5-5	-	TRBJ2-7	CASSFLPGGAGEQYF
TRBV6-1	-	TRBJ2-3	CASSWAFGPLADTQYF
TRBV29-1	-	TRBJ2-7	CSVGGGPLGYEQYF
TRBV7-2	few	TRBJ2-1	CASSRPLAGYNEQFF
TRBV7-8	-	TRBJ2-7	CASSPFVGSSYEQYF
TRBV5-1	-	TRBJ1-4	CASSLGHGTAVEKLFF
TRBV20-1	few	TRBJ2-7	CSAKGLAGSYEQYF
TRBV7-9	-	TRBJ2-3	CASSLDGRVSDTQYF
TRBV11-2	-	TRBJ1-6	CASSLDRTPLHF
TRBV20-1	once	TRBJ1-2	CNALGRESNYGYTF
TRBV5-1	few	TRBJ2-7	CASSFGAGLYEQYF
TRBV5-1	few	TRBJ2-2	CASSLVGTNTGELFF
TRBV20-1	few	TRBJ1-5	CSARDLRELNQPQHF
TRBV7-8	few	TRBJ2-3	CASSLGWQTTDTQYF
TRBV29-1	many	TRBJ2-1	CSVEGLAGGGEQFF
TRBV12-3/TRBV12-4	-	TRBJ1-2	CASSEDREGYGYTF
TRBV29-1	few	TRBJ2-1	CSAVLAFSYNEQFF
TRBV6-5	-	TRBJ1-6	CVSSYRGGGSPLHF
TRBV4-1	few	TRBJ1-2	CASSQDSRGRYGYTF
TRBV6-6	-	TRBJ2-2	CASSLNREPGELFF